This T cell receptor (beta chain) was sequenced during a study of blood T cell repertoires in COVID-19. On the study more broadly: Sites in the United States, Italy and Spain provided acute and convalescent COVID-19 samples. Sources were T cells, B-cell-depleted T cells, or PBMCs; the material itself was cDNA or gDNA.

In the source study's methods: Cell counts per sample came from amplifying reference gene primers. The data were produced by immunoSEQ multiplex PCR, yet TCRdb's version contains in-frame clones alone and is incomplete. V and J calls and clone size follow that table, whereas D and trimming were derived from the DNA. Of 150,000 to 180,000 clones in the sample, around 84% were seen once. Trimming at V came to 1 base and at J to 4 bases, leaving 8 bases not matched to a gene. Germline values: CDR1 LGHNA, CDR2 YNFKEQ. This CDR3 contains 17 residues. The chain recombines TRBV4-2 with TRBJ2-3; TRBD2 matches 10 bases. This TCR derives from a man older than 75 with acute or convalescent COVID-19. The sequenced material came from peripheral blood. Written as DNA, the CDR3 is TGTGCCAGCAGCCAAGTCGGTCTAGCGGGGGTCCCAGATACGCAGTATTTT. As protein: CASSQVGLAGVPDTQYF.